The T cell receptor (beta chain) described here comes from a study of cytomegalovirus exposure and HLA in healthy donors. Primers included in the PCR were 60 Vbeta and 13 Jbeta primers. Generated by immunoSEQ multiplex PCR, the TCRdb table keeps only in-frame clones and is missing some. The sample contains tens of thousands of clones, about three quarters of which appear only once. This clone showed up just once. The length of the CDR3 is 15 residues. Germline lookup yields CDR1 MGHRA and CDR2 YSYEKL. Unmatched junction bases numbered 6, after V lost 0 bases and J lost 5 bases. The clonotype originates from a woman in her twenties or thirties in good health and CMV-seropositive. Material for sequencing was PBMCs. The chain uses TRBV4-1 and TRBJ2-5; 7 bases map to TRBD1. CDR3 DNA sequence: TGCGCCAGCAGCCAAGATCCAGACAGGGTGGAGACCCAGTACTTC. Translated, it gives CASSQDPDRVETQYF.